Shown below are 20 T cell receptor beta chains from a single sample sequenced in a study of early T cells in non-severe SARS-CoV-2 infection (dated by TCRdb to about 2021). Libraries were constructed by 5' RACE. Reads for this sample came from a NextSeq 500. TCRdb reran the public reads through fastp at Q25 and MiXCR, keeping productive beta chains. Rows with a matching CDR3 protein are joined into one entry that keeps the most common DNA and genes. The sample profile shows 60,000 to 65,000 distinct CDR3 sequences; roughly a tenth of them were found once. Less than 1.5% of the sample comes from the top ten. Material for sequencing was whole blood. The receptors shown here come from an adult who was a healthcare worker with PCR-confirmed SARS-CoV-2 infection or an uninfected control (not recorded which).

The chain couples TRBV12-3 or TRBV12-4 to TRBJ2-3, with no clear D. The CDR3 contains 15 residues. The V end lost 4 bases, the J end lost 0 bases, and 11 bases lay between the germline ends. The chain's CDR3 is CASSSWTPSTDTQYF. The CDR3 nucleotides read TGTGCCAGCAGTTCCTGGACGCCTAGCACAGATACGCAGTATTTT.

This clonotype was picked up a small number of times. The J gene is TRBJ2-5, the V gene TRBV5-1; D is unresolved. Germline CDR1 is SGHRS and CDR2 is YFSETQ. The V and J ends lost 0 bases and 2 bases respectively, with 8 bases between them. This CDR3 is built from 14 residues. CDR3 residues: CASSLDGTQETQYF. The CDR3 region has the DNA TGCGCCAGCAGCTTGGACGGTACGCAAGAGACCCAGTACTTC. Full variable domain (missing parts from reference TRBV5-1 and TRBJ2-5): KAGVTQTPRYLIKTRGQQVTLSCSPISGHRSVSWYQQTPGQGLQFLFEYFSETQRNKGNFPGRFSGRQFSNSRSEMNVSTLELGDSALYLCASSLDGTQETQYFGPGTRLLVL.

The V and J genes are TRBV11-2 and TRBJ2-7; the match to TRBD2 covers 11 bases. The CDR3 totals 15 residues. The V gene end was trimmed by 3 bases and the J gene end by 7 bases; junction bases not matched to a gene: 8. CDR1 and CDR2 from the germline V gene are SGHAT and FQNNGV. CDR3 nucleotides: TGTGCCAGCAGCTTTCGTACGGGACTAGCGGAGGAGCAGTACGTC. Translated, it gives CASSFRTGLAEEQYV.

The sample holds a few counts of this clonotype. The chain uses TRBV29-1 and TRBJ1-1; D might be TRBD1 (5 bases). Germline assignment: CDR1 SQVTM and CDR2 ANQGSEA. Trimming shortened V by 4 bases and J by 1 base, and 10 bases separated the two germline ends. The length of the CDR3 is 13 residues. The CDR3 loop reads CSVVHRRNTEAFF. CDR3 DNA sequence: TGCAGCGTTGTTCACAGGAGGAACACTGAAGCTTTCTTT.

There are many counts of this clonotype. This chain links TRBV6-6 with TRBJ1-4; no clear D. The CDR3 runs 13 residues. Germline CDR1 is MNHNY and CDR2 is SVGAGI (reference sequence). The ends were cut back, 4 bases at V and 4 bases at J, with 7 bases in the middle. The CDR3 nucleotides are TGTGCCAGCAGTTCTCTCTTTAATGAAAAACTGTTTTTT. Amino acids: CASSSLFNEKLFF.

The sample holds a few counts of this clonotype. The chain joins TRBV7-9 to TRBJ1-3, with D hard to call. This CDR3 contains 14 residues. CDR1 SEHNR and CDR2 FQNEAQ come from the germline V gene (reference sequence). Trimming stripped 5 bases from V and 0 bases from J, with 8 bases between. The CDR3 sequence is CASSIQSSGNTIYF. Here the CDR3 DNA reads TGTGCCAGCAGCATTCAAAGCTCTGGAAACACCATATATTTT.

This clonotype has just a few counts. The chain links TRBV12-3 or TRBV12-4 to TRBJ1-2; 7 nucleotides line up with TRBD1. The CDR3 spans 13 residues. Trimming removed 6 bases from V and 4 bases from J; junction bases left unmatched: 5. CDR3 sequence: CASRLDRTYGYTF. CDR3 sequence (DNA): TGTGCCAGCAGGTTGGACAGGACCTATGGCTACACCTTC.

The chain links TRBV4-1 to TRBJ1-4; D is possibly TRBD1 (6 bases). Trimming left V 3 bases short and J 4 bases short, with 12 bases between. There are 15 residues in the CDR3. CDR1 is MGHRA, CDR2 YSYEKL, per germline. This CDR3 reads CASSHEGVNNEKLFF. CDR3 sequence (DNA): TGCGCCAGCAGCCATGAGGGGGTGAATAATGAAAAACTGTTTTTT.

In DNA form, the CDR3 reads TGCAGCACCAGACAGGAGCTAAACACCGGGGAGCTGTTTTTT. As protein: CSTRQELNTGELFF. The J gene is TRBJ2-2, the V gene TRBV29-1; tentative D call: TRBD1 (6 bases). V lost 8 bases and J 2 bases, leaving 15 bases between the germline ends. CDR3 length equals 14 residues. Germline V lookup: CDR1 SQVTM, CDR2 ANQGSEA.

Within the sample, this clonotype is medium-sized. The CDR3 loop reads CASSEIKETQYF. The CDR3 coding sequence is TGTGCCAGCAGTGAAATTAAAGAGACCCAGTACTTC. The chain has TRBV6-1 and TRBJ2-5, with D hard to call. V was trimmed by 2 bases and J by 3 bases, leaving 4 bases between them. CDR3 length: 12 amino acids. Per the germline V gene, CDR1 is MNHNS and CDR2 is SASEGT.

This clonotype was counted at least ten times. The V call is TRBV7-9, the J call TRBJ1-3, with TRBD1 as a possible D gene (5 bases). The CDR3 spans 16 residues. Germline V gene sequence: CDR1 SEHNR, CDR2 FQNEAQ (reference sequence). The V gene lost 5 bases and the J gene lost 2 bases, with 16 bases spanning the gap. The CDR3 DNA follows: TGTGCCAGCAGCCCCTTACGGGGGTTGACTGGAAACACCATATATTTT. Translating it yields CASSPLRGLTGNTIYF.

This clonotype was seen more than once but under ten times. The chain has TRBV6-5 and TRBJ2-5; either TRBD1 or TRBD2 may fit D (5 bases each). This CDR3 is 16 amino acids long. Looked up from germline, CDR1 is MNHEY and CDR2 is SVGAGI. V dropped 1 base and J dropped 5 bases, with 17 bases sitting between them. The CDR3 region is CASSYYLGTPAETQYF. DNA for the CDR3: TGTGCCAGCAGTTACTATCTTGGGACCCCGGCGGAGACCCAGTACTTC.

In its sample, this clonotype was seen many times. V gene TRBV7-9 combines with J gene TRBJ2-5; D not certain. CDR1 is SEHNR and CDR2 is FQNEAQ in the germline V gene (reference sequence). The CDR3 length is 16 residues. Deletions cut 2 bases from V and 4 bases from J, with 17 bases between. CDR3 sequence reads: CASSLSSLPLRETQYF. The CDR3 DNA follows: TGTGCCAGCAGCTTATCCAGCCTACCCCTTCGAGAGACCCAGTACTTC.

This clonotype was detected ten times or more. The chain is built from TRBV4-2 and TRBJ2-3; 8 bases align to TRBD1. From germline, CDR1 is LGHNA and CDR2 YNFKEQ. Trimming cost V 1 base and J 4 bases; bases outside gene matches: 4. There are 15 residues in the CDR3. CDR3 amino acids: CASSQGQGFSDTQYF. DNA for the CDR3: TGTGCCAGCAGCCAAGGACAGGGGTTTTCAGATACGCAGTATTTT.

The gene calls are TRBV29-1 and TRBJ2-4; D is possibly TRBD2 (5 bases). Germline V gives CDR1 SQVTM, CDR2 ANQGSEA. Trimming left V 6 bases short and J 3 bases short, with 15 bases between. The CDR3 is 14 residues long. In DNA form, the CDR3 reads TGCAGCGTCGTGGACTCTGGAGGCAAAAACATTCAGTACTTC. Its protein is CSVVDSGGKNIQYF. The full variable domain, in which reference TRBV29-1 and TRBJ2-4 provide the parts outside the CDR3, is SAVISQKPSRDICQRGTSLTIQCQVDSQVTMMFWYRQQPGQSLTLIATANQGSEATYESGFVIDKFPISRPNLTFSTLTVSNMSPEDSSIYLCSVVDSGGKNIQYFGAGTRLSVL.

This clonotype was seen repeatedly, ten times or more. CDR3 sequence: CASSLDDGIYGYTF. CDR3 in DNA: TGTGCCAGCAGCTTGGATGATGGGATCTATGGCTACACCTTC. This chain uses TRBV5-6 with TRBJ1-2; D is unresolved. Germline CDR1 is SGHDT and CDR2 is YYEEEE. The CDR3 sequence is 14 residues long. The V gene lost 0 bases and the J gene lost 4 bases, with 10 bases spanning the gap. The entire variable domain, with the rest obtained from reference TRBV5-6 and TRBJ1-2, is as follows: DAGVTQSPTHLIKTRGQQVTLRCSPKSGHDTVSWYQQALGQGPQFIFQYYEEEERQRGNFPDRFSGHQFPNYSSELNVNALLLGDSALYLCASSLDDGIYGYTFGSGTRLTVV.

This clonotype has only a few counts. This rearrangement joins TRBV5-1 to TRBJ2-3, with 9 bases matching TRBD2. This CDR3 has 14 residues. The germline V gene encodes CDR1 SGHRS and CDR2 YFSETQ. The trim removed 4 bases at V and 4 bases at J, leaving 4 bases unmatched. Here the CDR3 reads CASSRGLAPDTQYF. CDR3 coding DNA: TGCGCCAGCAGCCGCGGACTAGCGCCAGATACGCAGTATTTT.

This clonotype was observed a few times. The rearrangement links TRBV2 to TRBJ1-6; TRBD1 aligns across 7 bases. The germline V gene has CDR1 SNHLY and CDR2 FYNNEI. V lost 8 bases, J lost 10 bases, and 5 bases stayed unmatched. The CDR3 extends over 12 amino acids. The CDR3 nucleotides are TGTGCCAGCCACAGGGGAGAGTCACCCCTCCACTTT. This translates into CASHRGESPLHF.

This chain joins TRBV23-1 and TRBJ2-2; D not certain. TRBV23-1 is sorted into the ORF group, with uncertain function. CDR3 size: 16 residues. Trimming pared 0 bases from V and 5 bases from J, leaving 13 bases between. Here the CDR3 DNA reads TGCGCCAGCAGTCAATCGATCCATCCCCAGACCGGGGAGCTGTTTTTT. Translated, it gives CASSQSIHPQTGELFF.

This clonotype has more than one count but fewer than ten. The CDR3 protein is CASSSVGGYTGELFF. Here the CDR3 DNA reads TGTGCCAGCAGCTCCGTCGGGGGGTACACCGGGGAGCTGTTTTTT. The rearrangement links TRBV5-4 to TRBJ2-2; 7 bases fit TRBD2. Looked up from germline, CDR1 is SGHNT and CDR2 is YYREEE (reference sequence). The CDR3 has 15 residues. The junction had 5 bases not matched to a gene; V was cut back by 3 bases and J by 3 bases.